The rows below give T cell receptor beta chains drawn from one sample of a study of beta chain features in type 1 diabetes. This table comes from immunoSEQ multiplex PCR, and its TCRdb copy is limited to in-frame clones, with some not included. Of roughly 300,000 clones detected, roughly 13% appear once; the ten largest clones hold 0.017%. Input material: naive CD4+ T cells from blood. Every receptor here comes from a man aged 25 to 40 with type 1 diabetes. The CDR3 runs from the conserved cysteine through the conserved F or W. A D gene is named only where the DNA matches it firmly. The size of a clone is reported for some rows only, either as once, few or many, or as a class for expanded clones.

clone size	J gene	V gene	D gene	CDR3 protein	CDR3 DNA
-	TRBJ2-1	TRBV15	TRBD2	CATSRSGSSYNEQFF	TGTGCCACCAGCAGGAGCGGGAGCTCCTACAATGAGCAGTTCTTC
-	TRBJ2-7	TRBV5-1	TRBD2	CASRLAGNSYEQYF	TGCGCCAGCAGATTAGCGGGCAACTCCTACGAGCAGTACTTC
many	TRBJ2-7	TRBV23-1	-	CASSQSFYEQYF	TGCGCCAGCAGTCAGAGCTTCTACGAGCAGTACTTC
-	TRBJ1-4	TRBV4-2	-	CASSQHSTTNEKLFF	TGTGCCAGCAGCCAACACAGCACAACTAATGAAAAACTGTTTTTT
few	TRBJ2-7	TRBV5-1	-	CASSLAGDSYEQYF	TGCGCCAGCAGCTTGGCAGGGGACTCCTACGAGCAGTACTTC
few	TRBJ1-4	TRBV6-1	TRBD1	CASSEGGTGSEKLFF	TGTGCCAGCAGTGAAGGCGGGACAGGGAGTGAAAAACTGTTTTTT
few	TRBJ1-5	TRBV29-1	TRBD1	CSVGTGVGNQPQHF	TGCAGCGTTGGGACAGGGGTGGGCAATCAGCCCCAGCATTTT
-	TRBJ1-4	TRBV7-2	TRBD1	CASSPGTVREKLFF	TGTGCCAGCAGCCCCGGGACAGTCCGTGAAAAACTGTTTTTT
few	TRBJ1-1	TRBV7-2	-	CASSLSGVNTEAFF	TGTGCCAGCAGCTTATCCGGGGTGAACACTGAAGCTTTCTTT
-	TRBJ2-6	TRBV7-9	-	CASSFDILANVLTF	TGTGCCAGCAGCTTCGACATCCTAGCCAACGTCCTGACTTTC
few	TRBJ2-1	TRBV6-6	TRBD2	CASSYMRRGTYNEQFF	TGTGCCAGCAGTTACATGAGGCGGGGGACCTACAATGAGCAGTTCTTC
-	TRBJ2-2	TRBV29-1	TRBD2	CSGARTSGRGELFF	TGCAGCGGAGCAAGGACTAGCGGGAGAGGGGAGCTGTTTTTT
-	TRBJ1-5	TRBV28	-	CASSFPGHSNQPQHF	TGTGCCAGCAGTTTCCCAGGCCATAGCAATCAGCCCCAGCATTTT
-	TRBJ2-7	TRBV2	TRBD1	CASNKDRGTGGEQYF	TGTGCCAGCAACAAAGACAGGGGGACCGGGGGAGAGCAGTACTTC
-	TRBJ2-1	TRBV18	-	CASSPVRASSYNEQFF	TGTGCCAGCTCACCAGTCAGGGCGAGCTCCTACAATGAGCAGTTCTTC
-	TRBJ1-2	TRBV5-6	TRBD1	CASSLGQGAFYGYTF	TGTGCCAGCAGCCTGGGACAGGGAGCGTTCTATGGCTACACCTTC
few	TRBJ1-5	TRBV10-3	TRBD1	CAIRGQGAGNQPQHF	TGTGCCATCAGGGGACAGGGGGCTGGCAATCAGCCCCAGCATTTT
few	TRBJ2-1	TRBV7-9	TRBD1	CASSFGGTGWFNEQFF	TGTGCCAGCAGCTTTGGTGGGACAGGGTGGTTCAATGAGCAGTTCTTC
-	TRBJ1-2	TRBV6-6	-	CASSAPRVGYGYTF	TGTGCCAGCAGTGCGCCCAGGGTTGGCTATGGCTACACCTTC
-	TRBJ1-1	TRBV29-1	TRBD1	CSATPNRGRTEAFF	TGCAGCGCAACGCCGAACAGGGGGCGAACTGAAGCTTTCTTT